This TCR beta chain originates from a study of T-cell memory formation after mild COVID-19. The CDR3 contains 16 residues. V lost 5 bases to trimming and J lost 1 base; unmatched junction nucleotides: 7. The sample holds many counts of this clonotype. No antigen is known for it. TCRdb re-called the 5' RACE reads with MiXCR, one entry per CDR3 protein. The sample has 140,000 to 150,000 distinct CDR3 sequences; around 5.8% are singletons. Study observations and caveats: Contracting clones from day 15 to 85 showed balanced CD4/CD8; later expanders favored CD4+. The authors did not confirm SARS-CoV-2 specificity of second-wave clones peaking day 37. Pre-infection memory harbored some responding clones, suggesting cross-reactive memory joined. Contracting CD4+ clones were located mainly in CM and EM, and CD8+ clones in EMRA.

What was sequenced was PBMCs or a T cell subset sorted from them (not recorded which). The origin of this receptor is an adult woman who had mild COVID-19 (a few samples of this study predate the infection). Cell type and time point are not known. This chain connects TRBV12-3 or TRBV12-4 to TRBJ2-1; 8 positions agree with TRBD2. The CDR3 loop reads CASSRSGATSYNEQFF. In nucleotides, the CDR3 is TGTGCCAGCAGTCGTAGCGGGGCCACTTCCTACAATGAGCAGTTCTTC.